This T cell receptor beta chain comes out of a study of blood T cell repertoires in COVID-19. About the study: Donors in the United States, Italy and Spain gave samples during acute or convalescent COVID-19. Nucleic acid was either cDNA or gDNA, and it came from T cells, B-cell-depleted T cells, or PBMCs.

Methods used by the authors: Reference gene primer amplification yielded estimated nucleated cell counts. Measured with immunoSEQ multiplex PCR; TCRdb has only the in-frame clones, and not every one. V and J calls and clone size are copied from that table; D and trimming were computed from the DNA. The sample has roughly 84,000 clones; roughly 75% are singletons. CDR3 length: 13 residues. V lost 2 bases to trimming and J lost 5 bases, with 9 bases between them. CDR1 is SEHNR, CDR2 FQNEAQ, per germline (reference sequence). The V gene is TRBV7-9, the J gene TRBJ2-5; unclear D gene. Source material: peripheral blood. This clonotype originated in a woman aged 45-65 years with acute or convalescent COVID-19. The CDR3 nucleotides are TGTGCCAGCAGCTTATTTTCGCAGGAGACCCAGTACTTC. Protein sequence: CASSLFSQETQYF.